This TCR beta chain comes out of a study of blood T cell repertoires in COVID-19. As for the study in general: Some COVID-19 samples were acute and others convalescent; all came from the United States, Italy and Spain.

Germline lookup yields CDR1 SGHTA and CDR2 FQGNSA. The CDR3 consists of 17 residues. The ends lost 2 bases at V and 5 bases at J; junction bases unmatched: 7. Libraries were prepared by immunoSEQ multiplex PCR; TCRdb keeps only in-frame clonotypes and omits some of them. In the table there are around 320,000 clones, about 91% of which are singletons. Sequences were obtained from peripheral blood. The chain couples TRBV7-2 to TRBJ2-3, with 13 bases lining up with TRBD2. The sequence came from a woman aged 30 to 39 who had recovered from COVID-19. CDR3 nucleotides: TGTGCCAGCAGCTTAACTAGCGGGGGGGCTGGGGTAGATACGCAGTATTTT. Translated: CASSLTSGGAGVDTQYF. Variable domain in full (rest from reference TRBV7-2 and TRBJ2-3): GAGVSQSPSNKVTEKGKDVELRCDPISGHTALYWYRQSLGQGLEFLIYFQGNSAPDKSGLPSDRFSAERTGGSVSTLTIQRTQQEDSAVYLCASSLTSGGAGVDTQYFGPGTRLTVL.